Listed below are T cell receptor beta chains from one sample, sequenced in a study of blood T cell repertoires in COVID-19. Clones were sequenced by immunoSEQ multiplex PCR, and TCRdb holds only the in-frame ones, with some missing. The repertoire holds hundreds of thousands of clones, under 90% seen once, with 3.5% to 4% in the top ten. The sequencing sample was made of PBMCs or T cells enriched from blood (not recorded which). The receptor source for this set is a woman in her 30s with acute COVID-19. Each CDR3 is given with its conserved first and last residue. A D gene is named only where the DNA matches it firmly. Size is omitted from some rows. Given values are once, few, many or a class for expanded clones.

clone_size | j_call | d_call | v_call | cdr3_aa | cdr3_nt
- | TRBJ2-7 | TRBD1 | TRBV6-1 | CASATGAYEQYF | TGTGCCAGCGCGACAGGGGCCTACGAGCAGTACTTC
- | TRBJ2-1 | TRBD1 | TRBV7-8 | CASSWGDRVYNEQFF | TGTGCCAGCAGCTGGGGGGACAGGGTCTACAATGAGCAGTTCTTC
- | TRBJ1-4 | TRBD1 | TRBV7-6 | CASSLTSYRGREKLFF | TGTGCCAGCAGCCTTACCTCTTACAGGGGTCGGGAAAAACTGTTTTTT
- | TRBJ1-2 | - | TRBV19 | CASSRPGTSNGYTF | TGTGCCAGTAGCCGACCCGGGACTAGCAATGGCTACACCTTC
- | TRBJ2-1 | - | TRBV12-5 | CASGYLGAQGNEQFF | TGTGCTAGTGGTTATCTGGGGGCGCAGGGAAATGAGCAGTTCTTC
- | TRBJ2-1 | - | TRBV11-2 | CASSLGAGPYNEQFF | TGTGCCAGCAGCTTAGGGGCGGGGCCGTACAATGAGCAGTTCTTC
- | TRBJ1-1 | - | TRBV6-2/TRBV6-3 | CASSYNERGTNTEAFF | TGTGCCAGCAGTTACAACGAAAGGGGAACGAACACTGAAGCTTTCTTT
- | TRBJ1-1 | - | TRBV18 | CASSPRMETEAFF | TGTGCCAGCTCACCACGTATGGAGACTGAAGCTTTCTTT
- | TRBJ2-7 | - | TRBV4-1 | CASSQEVGGLNYEQYF | TGCGCCAGCAGCCAAGAGGTAGGCGGGCTGAACTACGAGCAGTACTTC
- | TRBJ2-1 | TRBD2 | TRBV7-2 | CASSLVPGGLANGGEQFF | TGTGCCAGCAGCTTAGTACCCGGGGGACTAGCGAATGGAGGTGAGCAGTTCTTC
- | TRBJ1-2 | - | TRBV30 | CACSQGKYGYTF | TGTGCCTGTAGTCAGGGGAAGTATGGCTACACCTTC
- | TRBJ1-4 | TRBD1 | TRBV6-5 | CASSRGQSNEKLFF | TGTGCCAGCAGCAGGGGGCAATCTAATGAAAAACTGTTTTTT
- | TRBJ2-3 | TRBD1 | TRBV3-1/TRBV3-2 | CASSHSYRGNTQYF | TGTGCCAGCAGCCATTCTTACAGGGGGAATACGCAGTATTTT
- | TRBJ1-2 | TRBD1 | TRBV4-3 | CASSPRSRDSVYGYTF | TGCGCCAGCAGCCCCAGGTCCCGGGACAGCGTCTATGGCTACACCTTC
- | TRBJ2-1 | TRBD2 | TRBV5-4 | CASSGPSGYNEQFF | TGTGCCAGCAGCGGTCCTAGCGGGTACAATGAGCAGTTCTTC
- | TRBJ1-4 | - | TRBV30 | CAWSIRGANEKLFF | TGTGCCTGGAGTATCAGGGGTGCTAATGAAAAACTGTTTTTT
- | TRBJ2-2 | - | TRBV10-3 | CAISGGTGELFF | TGTGCCATCAGCGGGGGCACCGGGGAGCTGTTTTTT
- | TRBJ1-5 | - | TRBV25-1 | CASSSTDNQPQHF | TGTGCCAGCAGTTCGACAGATAATCAGCCCCAGCATTTT
- | TRBJ1-5 | TRBD1 | TRBV27 | CASSLGQGFNQPQHF | TGTGCCAGCAGCTTGGGACAGGGATTCAATCAGCCCCAGCATTTT
once | TRBJ1-2 | TRBD1 | TRBV5-8 | CASKMYGTGRGYTF | TGTGCCAGCAAAATGTACGGGACAGGGCGTGGCTACACCTTC
- | TRBJ2-3 | - | TRBV5-8 | CASSLAWQAGTDTQYF | TGTGCCAGCAGCTTGGCCTGGCAGGCAGGCACAGATACGCAGTATTTT
- | TRBJ1-2 | TRBD1 | TRBV28 | CASRPGTGSGYTF | TGTGCCAGTAGACCTGGGACAGGGTCTGGCTACACCTTC
- | TRBJ2-1 | - | TRBV6-5 | CASSLLRGPNEQFF | TGTGCCAGCAGTTTACTCAGAGGCCCCAATGAGCAGTTCTTC
- | TRBJ1-1 | - | TRBV6-1 | CASSEAGDKAFF | TGTGCCAGCAGTGAAGCGGGGGACAAAGCTTTCTTT
- | TRBJ2-2 | TRBD1 | TRBV6-4 | CASSWTGEAGELFF | TGTGCCAGCAGCTGGACAGGCGAGGCCGGGGAGCTGTTTTTT
- | TRBJ1-1 | TRBD1 | TRBV5-5 | CASSLEVTGGHTEAFF | TGTGCCAGCAGCTTGGAGGTGACAGGGGGCCACACTGAAGCTTTCTTT
- | TRBJ2-7 | - | TRBV7-6 | CASSYQGSSYEQYF | TGTGCCAGCAGTTATCAGGGGAGCTCCTACGAGCAGTACTTC
- | TRBJ1-1 | TRBD1 | TRBV7-9 | CASSPDRATIMNTEAFF | TGTGCCAGCAGCCCCGACAGGGCTACGATTATGAACACTGAAGCTTTCTTT
- | TRBJ1-2 | - | TRBV19 | CASSIAELGYGYTF | TGTGCCAGTAGTATAGCGGAGCTCGGCTATGGCTACACCTTC